The 26 T cell receptor beta chains below come from one sample, sequenced in a study of T cell repertoires in cytomegalovirus infection. MiXCR, run by TCRdb on the reads, gives a single entry per CDR3 protein. The sample shows a few hundred thousand distinct CDR3 sequences, around a third of them seen only once. These receptors are not linked to any known antigen. The sample here was cultured PBMCs, taken from culture after CMV antigen stimulation. These receptors were obtained from a human donor in good health (CMV status not recorded). Some clones in this sample may be carry-over from other donors' samples.

The chain employs TRBV7-2 and TRBJ1-1, with D perhaps matching TRBD1 (5 bases). The CDR3 sequence is 13 residues long. Germline V CDR1 and CDR2: SGHTA, FQGNSA. Trimming took off 5 bases at V and 7 bases at J, with 14 bases between the two ends. CDR3 nucleotide sequence: TGTGCCAGCAGCCCGCAACAGGCAAGTGAAGCTTTCTTT. Amino acids: CASSPQQASEAFF.

This clonotype was seen at least ten times. V gene TRBV3-1 combines with J gene TRBJ2-7, with D perhaps matching TRBD2 (5 bases). Germline CDR1 reads LGHDT; CDR2 reads YNNKEL (reference sequence). The CDR3 runs 14 residues. V was shortened by 8 bases and J by 0 bases, with 14 bases between the two germline ends. The chain's CDR3 is CASGSDKNSYEQYV. DNA of the CDR3: TGTGCCAGCGGGAGCGATAAAAACTCCTACGAGCAGTACGTC.

The rearrangement links TRBV27 to TRBJ2-5, with no clear D. The CDR3 totals 15 residues. The germline V and J ends were trimmed by 4 bases and 1 base, with 13 bases remaining between them. Germline-derived CDR1 and CDR2 are MNHEY and SMNVEV (reference sequence). The CDR3 region is CASSSTTLAQETQYF. In DNA form, the CDR3 reads TGTGCCAGCAGTTCAACAACCCTGGCCCAAGAGACCCAGTACTTC.

In this sample, this clonotype turned up a few times. The chain joins TRBV7-2 to TRBJ1-2; 8 bases fit TRBD1. This CDR3 region has 15 residues. V trimming: 2 bases; J trimming: 8 bases; junction bases outside the gene matches: 10. Per the germline V gene, CDR1 is SGHTA and CDR2 is FQGNSA. The CDR3 protein is CASSLLGRQGRGYTF. CDR3 DNA: TGTGCCAGCAGCTTATTAGGTCGACAGGGGAGGGGCTACACCTTC.

The CDR3 spells CASSSQTGHLEQYF. CDR3 nucleotides: TGTGCCAGCAGCTCCCAGACAGGGCATCTCGAGCAGTACTTC. V and J are TRBV7-9 and TRBJ2-7; TRBD1 agrees at 7 bases. This CDR3 comprises 14 residues. The germline CDR1 and CDR2 sequences are SEHNR and FQNEAQ (reference sequence). The V and J ends lost 4 bases and 6 bases, in that order; junction bases with no gene match: 9.

This clonotype was detected only a few times. The rearrangement uses TRBV19 and TRBJ1-2; D call uncertain. Looked up from germline, CDR1 is LNHDA and CDR2 is SQIVND (reference sequence). The CDR3 contains 12 residues. V shed 5 bases and J shed 10 bases, with 14 bases lying between them. The CDR3 reads CASSRVADYYTF. CDR3 coding DNA: TGTGCCAGTAGTCGGGTGGCGGACTACTACACCTTC.

The gene calls are TRBV5-1 and TRBJ1-6, with 7 bases lining up with TRBD1. The CDR3 is 16 residues long. Germline assignment: CDR1 SGHRS and CDR2 YFSETQ. V shed 4 bases, J shed 15 bases, and the junction held 19 bases outside the gene matches. The CDR3 reads CASSAGTDSWGRNLHF. In DNA form, the CDR3 reads TGCGCCAGCAGCGCCGGGACAGACTCCTGGGGGAGAAACCTCCACTTT.

This chain links TRBV7-2 with TRBJ2-3; weak D call: TRBD1 (6 bases). The CDR3 consists of 13 residues. Trimming removed 5 bases at V and 4 bases at J, with 10 bases between. Germline loops: CDR1 SGHTA, CDR2 FQGNSA. Written as DNA, the CDR3 is TGTGCCAGCAGCATCGGACAGTCAGATACGCAGTATTTT. Translation gives CASSIGQSDTQYF.

Many counts were recorded for this clonotype. This sequence joins TRBV7-2 and TRBJ1-1; D unresolved. This CDR3 has 15 residues. V gave up 0 bases and J gave up 1 base, with 9 bases separating them. Germline V CDR1 and CDR2: SGHTA, FQGNSA. The CDR3 nucleotides read TGTGCCAGCAGCTTAGCGGGAGGACCGAACACTGAAGCTTTCTTT. This translates into CASSLAGGPNTEAFF.

The chain joins TRBV6-5 to TRBJ2-2; 9 bases map to TRBD1. From germline, CDR1 is MNHEY and CDR2 SVGAGI. This CDR3 contains 16 residues. J gave up 2 bases and V 6 bases, and 7 bases lay outside the gene matches. CDR3 in amino acids: CASRKTDRGNTGELFF. DNA of the CDR3: TGTGCCAGCAGGAAAACGGACAGGGGCAACACCGGGGAGCTGTTTTTT.

This chain joins TRBV27 and TRBJ1-4, with D perhaps TRBD1 (5 bases). The length of the CDR3 is 13 residues. Germline V gene lookup returns CDR1 MNHEY and CDR2 SMNVEV (reference sequence). V was pared by 3 bases and J by 8 bases, with 10 bases between. CDR3 bases: TGTGCCAGCAGTTTCTCTGGGGGGGAAAAACTGTTTTTT. Protein sequence: CASSFSGGEKLFF.

This clonotype was seen only a few times. The V gene is TRBV12-3 or TRBV12-4, the J gene TRBJ2-1; TRBD2 is a possible D gene (6 bases). V lost 6 bases and J lost 0, with 15 bases in between. The CDR3 is made up of 16 amino acids. Here the CDR3 DNA reads TGTGCCAGCAGCCACCTCGGGACTCCCTCCTACAATGAGCAGTTCTTC. Translating it yields CASSHLGTPSYNEQFF.

The chain links TRBV7-6 to TRBJ1-1; weak D call: TRBD1 (5 bases). This CDR3 is 13 amino acids long. V was clipped by 5 bases and J by 3 bases, with 10 bases between them. Germline CDR1 and CDR2: SGHVS and FNYEAQ. The chain's CDR3 is CASSGRQYTEAFF. The CDR3 region has the DNA TGTGCCAGCAGCGGTCGACAGTACACTGAAGCTTTCTTT.

The V gene is TRBV28, the J gene TRBJ1-1, with a possible D match to TRBD1 (5 bases). The germline CDR1 and CDR2 sequences are MDHEN and SYDVKM. There are 16 residues in the CDR3. Trimming shortened V by 5 bases and J by 4 bases, and 20 bases separated the two germline ends. The CDR3 here is CASSLPGVGRGTEAFF. The DNA for the CDR3 is TGTGCCAGCAGTCTTCCGGGGGTGGGTCGGGGCACTGAAGCTTTCTTT.

V usage is TRBV20-1 and J usage is TRBJ2-7, with 7 positions matching TRBD2. V lost 6 bases to trimming and J lost 5 bases; unmatched junction nucleotides: 7. This CDR3 has 12 residues. The germline gives CDR1 DFQATT, CDR2 SNEGSKA (reference sequence). The CDR3 here is CSAPRLANEQYF. Here the CDR3 DNA reads TGCAGTGCGCCGCGACTAGCAAACGAGCAGTACTTC.

This chain links TRBV6-5 with TRBJ2-7; either TRBD1 or TRBD2 may supply D (5 bases each). Trimming took 5 bases from V and 3 from J, leaving 11 bases between them. Germline-derived CDR1 and CDR2 are MNHEY and SVGAGI. There are 13 residues in the CDR3. In DNA, the CDR3 is TGTGCCAGCAGTCCCGGGACCCGCTACGAGCAGTACGTC. Amino acid sequence: CASSPGTRYEQYV.

This clonotype occurred a few times. The chain joins TRBV6-2 or TRBV6-3 to TRBJ2-1; TRBD2 is a possible D gene (5 bases). Germline V gene sequence: CDR1 MNHEY, CDR2 SVGEGT. Trimming took 4 bases from V and 6 from J, leaving 19 bases between them. CDR3 size: 16 residues. The CDR3 here is CASSSPRTSGPNEQFF. CDR3 DNA: TGTGCCAGCAGTTCACCACGGACTTCCGGCCCCAATGAGCAGTTCTTC.

At least ten counts were recorded for this clonotype. The chain links TRBV6-1 to TRBJ2-5, with 9 positions matching TRBD1. The germline gives CDR1 MNHNS, CDR2 SASEGT. The length of the CDR3 is 14 residues. V was clipped by 5 bases and J by 5 bases; unmatched bases: 6. CDR3 in amino acids: CASSLTGGTETQYF. DNA for the CDR3: TGTGCCAGCAGTCTAACAGGGGGCACGGAGACCCAGTACTTC.

This rearrangement joins TRBV24-1 to TRBJ1-1, with TRBD1 matching 10 bases. Germline CDR1 KGHDR, CDR2 SFDVKD. The CDR3 sequence is 15 residues long. With 4 bases clipped from V and 1 base from J, the junction kept 2 bases outside the gene matches. The CDR3 is CATSDGQGGNTEAFF. CDR3 coding DNA: TGTGCCACCAGTGACGGACAGGGGGGGAACACTGAAGCTTTCTTT.

This sequence joins TRBV11-2 and TRBJ2-7; 8 bases agree with TRBD1. CDR1 and CDR2 from the germline V gene are SGHAT and FQNNGV. J lost 7 bases, V lost 4 bases, and 3 bases had no gene match. This CDR3 region has 12 residues. CDR3 loop: CASSSNRGEQYV. CDR3 nucleotides: TGTGCCAGCAGCTCAAACAGGGGGGAGCAGTACGTC.

There are a few counts of this clonotype. This rearrangement joins TRBV7-9 to TRBJ2-7; TRBD1 aligns across 7 bases. Unmatched junction bases numbered 5, after V lost 5 bases and J lost 1 base. This CDR3 region has 14 residues. The germline V gene encodes CDR1 SEHNR and CDR2 FQNEAQ (reference sequence). The CDR3: CASSAGTESYEQYF. As DNA, the CDR3 is TGTGCCAGCAGCGCCGGGACAGAGTCCTACGAGCAGTACTTC. Variable domain in full (rest from reference TRBV7-9 and TRBJ2-7): DTGVSQNPRHKITKRGQNVTFRCDPISEHNRLYWYRQTLGQGPEFLTYFQNEAQLEKSRLLSDRFSAERPKGSFSTLEIQRTEQGDSAMYLCASSAGTESYEQYFGPGTRLTVT.

This clonotype was seen a handful of times. The chain carries TRBV7-7 and TRBJ1-1, with D hard to call. The CDR3 contains 9 residues. V dropped 10 bases and J dropped 4 bases, with 4 bases sitting between them. Germline CDR1 is SSHAT and CDR2 is FNYEAQ (reference sequence). CDR3 nucleotides: TGTGCCATCGTCACTGAAGCTTTCTTT. This gives the protein CAIVTEAFF. The whole variable domain, filled in from reference TRBV7-7 and TRBJ1-1, reads GAGVSQSPRYKVTKRGQDVTLRCDPISSHATLYWYQQALGQGPEFLTYFNYEAQPDKSGLPSDRFSAERPEGSISTLTIQRTEQRDSAMYRCAIVTEAFFGQGTRLTVV.

This clonotype appeared a few times. V and J are TRBV11-3 and TRBJ2-3; 8 bases line up with TRBD2. The trim removed 2 bases at V and 5 bases at J, leaving 6 bases unmatched. This CDR3 has 15 residues. The germline V gene has CDR1 SGHNT and CDR2 YENEEA. CDR3 amino acids: CASSLQREIRDTQYF. In DNA, the CDR3 is TGTGCCAGCAGCTTACAGCGGGAGATCAGAGATACGCAGTATTTT.

This clonotype appeared once. This chain joins TRBV20-1 and TRBJ2-3; unclear D gene. Looked up from germline, CDR1 is DFQATT and CDR2 is SNEGSKA (reference sequence). Between the trimmed V and J ends, which lost 3 bases and 3 bases, there was a span of 10 bases. The CDR3 is 13 residues long. The DNA for the CDR3 is TGCAGTGCTAGGGAAGTAGGAACAGATACGCAGTATTTT. Translated, it gives CSAREVGTDTQYF.

CDR3 residues: CASSLVGLAGADEQFF. CDR3 in DNA: TGTGCCAGCAGCTTAGTGGGACTAGCGGGAGCCGATGAGCAGTTCTTC. V and J are TRBV7-8 and TRBJ2-1; TRBD2 matches at 14 bases. The CDR3 totals 16 residues. V shed 1 base and J 8 bases; nucleotides not matched to a gene: 4. Germline assignment: CDR1 SGHVS and CDR2 FQNEAQ. Looking up the rest from reference TRBV7-8 and TRBJ2-1 gives the full variable domain: GAGVSQSPRYKVAKRGQDVALRCDPISGHVSLFWYQQALGQGPEFLTYFQNEAQLDKSGLPSDRFFAERPEGSVSTLKIQRTQQEDSAVYLCASSLVGLAGADEQFFGPGTRLTVL.

The chain has TRBV12-3 or TRBV12-4 and TRBJ1-2; TRBD1 is a possible D gene (5 bases). V shed 6 bases and J shed 7 bases, with 18 bases lying between them. This CDR3 has 14 amino acids. The CDR3 coding sequence is TGTGCCAGCAGAGATAATACAGGACGCGGTGGCTACACCTTC. Translating it yields CASRDNTGRGGYTF.